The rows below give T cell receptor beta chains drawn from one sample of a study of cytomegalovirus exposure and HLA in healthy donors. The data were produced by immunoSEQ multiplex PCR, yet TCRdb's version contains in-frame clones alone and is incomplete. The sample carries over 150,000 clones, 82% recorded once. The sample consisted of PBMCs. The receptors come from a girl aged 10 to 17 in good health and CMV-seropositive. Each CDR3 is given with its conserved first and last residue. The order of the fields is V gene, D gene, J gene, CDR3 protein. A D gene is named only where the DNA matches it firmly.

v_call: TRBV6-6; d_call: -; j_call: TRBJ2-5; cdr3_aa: CASSPGETQYF
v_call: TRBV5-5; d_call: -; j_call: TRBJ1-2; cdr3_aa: CASSSDYGQASTF
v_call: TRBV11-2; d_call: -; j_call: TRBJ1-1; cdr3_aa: CASSLVRGGTEAFF
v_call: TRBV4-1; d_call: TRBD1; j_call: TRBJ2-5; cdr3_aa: CASSQPTGVHVETQYF
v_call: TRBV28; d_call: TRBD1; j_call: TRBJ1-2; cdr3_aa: CASRGQGAPNYGYTF
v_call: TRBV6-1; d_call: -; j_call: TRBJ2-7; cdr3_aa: CATTDPGTPSYEQYF
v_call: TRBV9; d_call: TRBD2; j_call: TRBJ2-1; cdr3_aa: CASSVGGSFYNEQFF
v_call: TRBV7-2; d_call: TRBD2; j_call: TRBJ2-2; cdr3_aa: CASSLGGWGRTGELFF
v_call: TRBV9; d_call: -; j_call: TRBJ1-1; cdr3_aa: CASSVTLNTEAFF
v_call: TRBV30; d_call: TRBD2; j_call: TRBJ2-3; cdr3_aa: CAWGRGGADTQYF
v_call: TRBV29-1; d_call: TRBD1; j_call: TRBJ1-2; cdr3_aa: CSVTGGRDYTF
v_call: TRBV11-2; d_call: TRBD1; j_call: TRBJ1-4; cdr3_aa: CASSFWDRSNEKLFF
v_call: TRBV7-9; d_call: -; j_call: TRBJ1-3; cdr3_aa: CASSLTKIGGAFSGNTIYF
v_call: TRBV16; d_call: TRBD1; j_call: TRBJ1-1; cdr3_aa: CASSRQGTNTEAFF
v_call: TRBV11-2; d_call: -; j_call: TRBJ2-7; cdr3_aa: CASQIAVLYEQYF
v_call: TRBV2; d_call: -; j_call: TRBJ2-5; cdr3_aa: CASSDRGRGSETQYF
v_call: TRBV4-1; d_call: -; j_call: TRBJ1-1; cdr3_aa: CASSQAAGTYDLNTEAFF
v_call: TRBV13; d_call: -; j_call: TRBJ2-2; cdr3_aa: CASSLVRNTGELFF
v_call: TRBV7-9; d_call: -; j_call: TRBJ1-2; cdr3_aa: CASSPSGYTF
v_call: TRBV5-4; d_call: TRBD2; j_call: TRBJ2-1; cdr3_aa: CASSSMSSGDNEQFF
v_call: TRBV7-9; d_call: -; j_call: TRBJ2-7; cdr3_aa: CASSLAPGGPYEQYF
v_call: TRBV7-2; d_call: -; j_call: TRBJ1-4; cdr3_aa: CASSLGPRVTTNEKLFF
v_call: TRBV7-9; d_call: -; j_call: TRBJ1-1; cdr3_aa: CASSLPAGSRNNMNTEAFF
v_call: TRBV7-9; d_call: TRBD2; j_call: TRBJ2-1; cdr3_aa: CASRAGVGGGHNEQFF
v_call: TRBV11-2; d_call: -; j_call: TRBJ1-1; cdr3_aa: CASTVGGNTEAFF
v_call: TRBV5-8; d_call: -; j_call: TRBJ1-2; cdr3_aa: CASSRYQGTRSYGYTF
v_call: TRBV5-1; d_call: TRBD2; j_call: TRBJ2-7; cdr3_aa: CASSSGTSGAPYEQYF
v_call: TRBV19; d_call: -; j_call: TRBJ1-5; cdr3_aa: CASSIGYNQPQHF